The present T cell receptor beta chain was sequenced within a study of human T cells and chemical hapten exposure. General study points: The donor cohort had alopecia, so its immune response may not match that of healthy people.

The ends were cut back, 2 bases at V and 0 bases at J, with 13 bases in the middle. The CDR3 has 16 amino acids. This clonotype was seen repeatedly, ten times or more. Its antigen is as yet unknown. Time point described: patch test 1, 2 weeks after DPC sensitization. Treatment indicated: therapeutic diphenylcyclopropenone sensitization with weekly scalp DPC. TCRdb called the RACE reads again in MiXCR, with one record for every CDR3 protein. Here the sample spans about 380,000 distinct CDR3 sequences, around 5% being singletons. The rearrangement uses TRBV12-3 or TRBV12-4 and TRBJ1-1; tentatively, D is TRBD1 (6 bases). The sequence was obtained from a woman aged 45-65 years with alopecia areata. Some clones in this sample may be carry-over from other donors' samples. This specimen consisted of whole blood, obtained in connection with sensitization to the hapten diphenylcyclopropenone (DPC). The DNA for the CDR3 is TGTGCCAGCAGTTTAACCCTACAGGGTATGAACACTGAAGCTTTCTTT. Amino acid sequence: CASSLTLQGMNTEAFF.